A single sample gave rise to the 8 T cell receptor beta chains below, sequenced in a study of blood T cells in healthy people across ages. Primers used in a second PCR of about 7 to 12 cycles were a sample-barcoded 5' primer and a J-beta primer mix. Using its own MiXCR run on the 5' RACE reads, TCRdb lists one record per CDR3 protein. The data hold roughly 1.7 million distinct CDR3 sequences, with roughly 32% observed a single time. Sequenced sample: blood. All receptors come from a woman in her 30s in good health.

In this sample, this clonotype turned up a few times. The chain has TRBV3-1 and TRBJ2-1; D is undetermined. V was shortened by 2 bases and J by 7 bases, with 15 bases between the two germline ends. The CDR3 sequence is 15 residues long. Germline CDR1 is LGHDT and CDR2 is YNNKEL (reference sequence). Here the CDR3 reads CASSQTLNLGNEQFF. The CDR3, as DNA: TGTGCCAGCAGCCAAACTCTAAATTTGGGGAATGAGCAGTTCTTC.

This clonotype was counted many times. The chain uses TRBV27 and TRBJ2-7; 8 bases are a match to TRBD1. The CDR3 consists of 15 residues. After removal of 5 bases from V and 0 bases from J, the junction contained 6 bases not matched to a gene. Germline CDR1 is MNHEY and CDR2 is SMNVEV (reference sequence). This CDR3 is CASSPGQGRSYEQYF. In nucleotides, the CDR3 is TGTGCCAGCAGTCCTGGACAGGGCCGCTCCTACGAGCAGTACTTC.

In its sample, this clonotype was seen many times. J is TRBJ2-3 and V is TRBV12-3 or TRBV12-4; D ambiguous. V was trimmed by 6 bases and J by 5 bases, leaving 3 bases between them. The CDR3 runs 10 residues. The CDR3 region is CASRGDTQYF. CDR3 nucleotides: TGTGCCAGCAGGGGAGATACGCAGTATTTT.

This sequence joins TRBV27 and TRBJ2-1; TRBD2 is a possible D gene (6 bases). This CDR3 has 15 amino acids. Germline V gene lookup returns CDR1 MNHEY and CDR2 SMNVEV (reference sequence). V shed 4 bases and J shed 4 bases, with 14 bases lying between them. CDR3 sequence: CASSSEGQRYNEQFF. The CDR3, as DNA: TGTGCCAGCAGTTCGGAGGGGCAGAGGTACAATGAGCAGTTCTTC.

This clonotype was seen a few times. The rearrangement joins TRBV6-1 to TRBJ1-2; 8 bases agree with TRBD1. Germline loops: CDR1 MNHNS, CDR2 SASEGT. The CDR3 covers 17 residues. V shed 6 bases, J shed 4 bases, and the junction held 16 bases outside the gene matches. The CDR3 here is CASSSRQGSFRAYGYTF. DNA of the CDR3: TGTGCCAGCAGCAGCAGACAGGGGAGCTTCCGGGCCTATGGCTACACCTTC.

The rearrangement joins TRBV20-1 to TRBJ1-6; no definite D call. V was trimmed by 3 bases and J by 1 base, leaving 10 bases between them. The CDR3 covers 15 residues. The germline V gene has CDR1 DFQATT and CDR2 SNEGSKA (reference sequence). Here the CDR3 reads CSARGWESYNSPLHF. DNA for the CDR3: TGCAGTGCTAGGGGCTGGGAGTCCTATAATTCACCCCTCCACTTT.

DNA for the CDR3: TGTGCTAGTGCTCTGGACCTTAGCACAGATACGCAGTATTTT. Its translation: CASALDLSTDTQYF. The V gene is TRBV12-5, the J gene TRBJ2-3; D call uncertain. Between the trimmed V and J ends, which lost 7 bases and 0 bases, there was a span of 11 bases. Germline loops: CDR1 LGHNT, CDR2 FRNRAP. The CDR3 contains 14 residues.

V gene TRBV6-2 or TRBV6-3 combines with J gene TRBJ1-5; 9 bases fit TRBD1. Germline V gives CDR1 MNHEY, CDR2 SVGEGT. V lost 6 bases, J lost 2 bases, and 14 bases stayed unmatched. This CDR3 is built from 18 residues. The CDR3 loop reads CASRGDQRTGVGNQPQHF. The CDR3 nucleotides are TGTGCCAGCAGGGGGGACCAGAGGACAGGGGTCGGCAATCAGCCCCAGCATTTT.